A selection of T cell receptor beta chains follows, all from one sample in a study of blood T cell repertoires in COVID-19. TCRdb keeps only in-frame clones here, not all; method: immunoSEQ multiplex PCR. This repertoire shows about 190,000 clones, more than 75% found once; its top ten account for 6.5% to 9.5%. Sequencing was carried out using peripheral blood. All receptors come from a woman aged 55-70 years with COVID-19, enrolled during active disease. Each CDR3 is given with its conserved first and last residue. D genes are given only for firm matches. Where a row states a size, it is once, few, many or the class of an expanded clone; other rows omit it.

>TRBV15|TRBJ1-2|.|once
CATSTPDSYGYTF
TGTGCCACCAGCACTCCCGACAGCTATGGCTACACCTTC
>TRBV9|TRBJ2-1|TRBD2|.
CASITASPRGLAEHNEQFF
TGTGCCAGCATCACAGCTAGCCCTAGGGGTCTAGCGGAGCACAATGAGCAGTTCTTC
>TRBV18|TRBJ2-2|.|.
CASSPRGSANTGELFF
TGTGCCAGCTCACCCCGGGGGTCTGCGAACACCGGGGAGCTGTTTTTT
>TRBV6-5|TRBJ1-6|TRBD1|few
CASSTNRDRNSPLHF
TGTGCCAGCAGTACCAACCGGGACAGGAATTCACCCCTCCACTTT
>TRBV11-2|TRBJ2-3|.|.
CASSLDGRGGTDTQYF
TGTGCCAGCAGCTTAGATGGTAGAGGAGGCACAGATACGCAGTATTTT
>TRBV18|TRBJ1-2|TRBD1|.
CASSLGTGKSYGYTF
TGTGCCAGCTCACTGGGGACAGGGAAAAGCTATGGCTACACCTTC
>TRBV11-2|TRBJ1-4|TRBD1|.
CASSPGTGGEKLFF
TGTGCCAGCAGCCCGGGGACAGGGGGGGAAAAACTGTTTTTT
>TRBV5-4|TRBJ2-3|.|.
CASSSAGPDTQYF
TGTGCCAGCAGCTCCGCGGGACCCGATACGCAGTATTTT
>TRBV7-9|TRBJ2-5|.|.
CASSKTGFGDRETQYF
TGTGCCAGCAGCAAAACAGGGTTCGGGGATAGGGAGACCCAGTACTTC
>TRBV27|TRBJ2-3|.|.
CASSLRRQGRIDTQYF
TGTGCCAGCAGTTTACGGCGCCAGGGGCGAATAGATACGCAGTATTTT
>TRBV5-4|TRBJ2-1|.|.
CASSSPGYIEQFF
TGTGCCAGCAGCTCCCCAGGGTATATTGAGCAGTTCTTC
>TRBV28|TRBJ1-1|.|.
CASSLLLVNSNTEAFF
TGTGCCAGCAGTTTATTACTAGTGAATTCGAACACTGAAGCTTTCTTT
>TRBV30|TRBJ1-3|TRBD1|.
CAWSGDRGWENTIYF
TGTGCCTGGAGTGGCGACAGGGGATGGGAAAACACCATATATTTT
>TRBV7-2|TRBJ2-5|.|.
CASSLVSAPREETQYF
TGTGCCAGCAGCTTAGTGTCGGCTCCTCGGGAAGAGACCCAGTACTTC
>TRBV11-2|TRBJ1-1|.|many
CASSLRFGEKNTEAFF
TGTGCCAGCAGCTTAAGATTCGGGGAAAAGAACACTGAAGCTTTCTTT
>TRBV5-5|TRBJ1-5|TRBD1|.
CASSLGTAPQPQHF
TGTGCCAGCAGCCTCGGGACAGCGCCTCAGCCCCAGCATTTT
>TRBV4-1|TRBJ1-4|.|.
CASSHQTGGRNEKLFF
TGCGCCAGCAGCCATCAAACCGGGGGTCGTAATGAAAAACTGTTTTTT
>TRBV10-3|TRBJ1-1|TRBD1|.
CAIRGTGWAFF
TGTGCCATCAGGGGGACAGGCTGGGCTTTCTTT
>TRBV27|TRBJ2-1|.|.
CASTGSSNNEQFF
TGTGCCAGCACCGGGTCGTCCAACAATGAGCAGTTCTTC
>TRBV6-6|TRBJ2-3|.|.
CASSYLVASTDTQYF
TGTGCCAGCAGTTACCTGGTAGCTAGCACAGATACGCAGTATTTT
>TRBV5-4|TRBJ2-2|TRBD1|.
CASSPGQVSNTGELFF
TGTGCCAGCAGCCCCGGACAGGTTTCGAACACCGGGGAGCTGTTTTTT
>TRBV28|TRBJ2-7|TRBD2|.
CASSRGSRYEQYF
TGTGCCAGCAGTCGCGGGAGTCGCTACGAGCAGTACTTC
>TRBV4-2|TRBJ2-1|TRBD2|.
CASSPGLAGNEQFF
TGTGCCAGCAGCCCGGGACTAGCGGGCAATGAGCAGTTCTTC
>TRBV7-9|TRBJ2-2|TRBD1|.
CASSSQTGGNTGELFF
TGTGCCAGCAGCTCTCAGACAGGGGGGAACACCGGGGAGCTGTTTTTT
>TRBV2|TRBJ2-2|TRBD1|few
CASSDDKATGDTGELFF
TGTGCCAGCAGTGATGATAAAGCGACAGGGGACACCGGGGAGCTGTTTTTT
>TRBV11-2|TRBJ2-3|TRBD2|.
CASSLGVLAGSSFTDTQYF
TGTGCCAGCAGCTTAGGGGTACTAGCGGGATCCTCCTTCACAGATACGCAGTATTTT
>TRBV2|TRBJ1-1|.|.
CASSVGGVGAFF
TGTGCCAGCAGTGTAGGGGGGGTCGGAGCTTTCTTT
>TRBV28|TRBJ2-5|TRBD2|.
CASSLAGGGEETQYF
TGTGCCAGCAGCTTAGCGGGAGGAGGAGAAGAGACCCAGTACTTC
>TRBV9|TRBJ2-4|.|.
CASSPRLEGNIQYF
TGTGCCAGCAGCCCCCGGCTCGAGGGAAACATTCAGTACTTC
>TRBV19|TRBJ1-2|.|.
CASSIPWGPQRGGYTF
TGTGCCAGTAGTATACCATGGGGCCCCCAAAGGGGTGGCTACACCTTC
>TRBV7-3|TRBJ1-3|.|.
CASSPSPGSGNTIYF
TGTGCCAGCAGCCCCTCCCCAGGCTCTGGAAACACCATATATTTT
>TRBV24-1|TRBJ1-4|.|.
CATPPGEKLFF
TGTGCCACCCCTCCCGGGGAAAAACTGTTTTTT
>TRBV9|TRBJ2-7|TRBD1|.
CASSPTPGQVAYEQYF
TGTGCCAGCAGCCCAACTCCGGGACAGGTCGCCTACGAGCAGTACTTC
>TRBV19|TRBJ1-3|.|.
CASSTEARSGNTIYF
TGTGCCAGTAGTACCGAAGCGCGCTCTGGAAACACCATATATTTT
>TRBV19|TRBJ1-5|TRBD1|many
CASSILTGGAQPQHF
TGTGCCAGTAGTATACTAACAGGGGGCGCGCAGCCCCAGCATTTT
>TRBV4-1|TRBJ2-1|.|.
CASSQEGYYNEQFF
TGCGCCAGCAGCCAGGAGGGGTACTACAATGAGCAGTTCTTC
>TRBV7-3|TRBJ2-3|TRBD2|.
CASSLGLAGVADTQYF
TGTGCCAGCAGCTTAGGGTTAGCGGGAGTTGCAGATACGCAGTATTTT
>TRBV19|TRBJ1-3|.|few
CASSHSSGNTIYF
TGTGCCAGTTCCCACAGCTCTGGAAACACCATATATTTT
>TRBV6-4|TRBJ2-2|TRBD1|few
CASSESSQGAGTGELFF
TGTGCCAGCAGTGAAAGTTCTCAGGGGGCAGGGACCGGGGAGCTGTTTTTT
>TRBV6-1|TRBJ1-5|.|.
CASSDRQSQPQHF
TGTGCCAGCAGTGATCGACAGAGTCAGCCCCAGCATTTT
>TRBV29-1|TRBJ1-5|.|.
CSVGVQPQHF
TGCAGCGTAGGGGTTCAGCCCCAGCATTTT
>TRBV19|TRBJ1-4|.|.
CASSLRRTEEKLFF
TGTGCCAGTAGTCTCCGCCGGACAGAAGAAAAACTGTTTTTT